This TCR beta chain emerged from a study of OX40 agonist ivuxolimab in advanced cancers. For the study at large: An agonistic anti-OX40 (CD134) antibody, ivuxolimab, was used to treat the patients. Broader study findings: Among the lowest levels of clonal expansion were found in partial responders at 0.1-3.0 mg/kg.

Germline CDR1 SGDLS, CDR2 YYNGEE. Trimming took 3 bases from V and 2 from J; bases not matched to a gene: 9. The length of the CDR3 is 16 residues. Sequencing was performed with immunoSEQ multiplex PCR; in TCRdb, only in-frame clones are kept and a portion is missing. This sample carries 45,000 to 55,000 clones, nearly 85% of them seen once, and the ten largest clones take roughly 1.2%. At cycle 4 day 1, cycle 7 day 1, and baseline, blood was sampled. In regard to this clone: The antigen remains unidentified.

This chain connects TRBV9 to TRBJ2-3, with 7 bases lining up with TRBD1. The clonotype comes from an adult with an advanced solid tumor such as melanoma, head and neck, liver or kidney cancer. Sequenced material: CD4+ or CD8+ T cells sorted from blood, taken in a trial of the OX40 agonist ivuxolimab. CDR3 amino acids: CASSARGGQLTDTQYF. CDR3 DNA: TGTGCCAGCAGCGCACGAGGGGGACAGCTCACAGATACGCAGTATTTT.